This T cell receptor beta chain was sequenced during a study of cytomegalovirus exposure and HLA in healthy donors. Study results and caveats: High specificity and sensitivity for cytomegalovirus status were reported for the classifier.

A word on this clone: Its antigen remains unidentified.

This CDR3 has 14 amino acids. Trimming removed 6 bases from V and 2 bases from J, with 14 bases in between. The germline gives CDR1 MGHDK, CDR2 SYGVNS. The repertoire was sequenced with immunoSEQ multiplex PCR; TCRdb's copy has only in-frame clones and lacks some. The sample contains some 210,000 clones, around 87% of which appear only once. The chain uses TRBV25-1 and TRBJ2-7, with a weak D call TRBD2 (5 bases). The origin of this receptor is a woman aged 18 to 35 in good health and CMV-seropositive. Sequenced input: PBMCs. CDR3 residues: CASSPSDGAYEQYF. The CDR3 nucleotides read TGTGCCAGCAGCCCTTCGGACGGGGCCTACGAGCAGTACTTC.